One sample yielded the 9 T cell receptor beta chains listed below, sequenced in a study of T-cell memory formation after mild COVID-19. TCRdb ran MiXCR on the 5' RACE reads and lists one entry per CDR3 protein. The sample has about 410,000 distinct CDR3 sequences, approximately 18% seen once; the top ten hold 20% to 25%. Sequencing was performed on PBMCs or a T cell subset sorted from them (not recorded which). The receptors come from a young man who had mild COVID-19 (a few samples of this study predate the infection). Cell type and time point are not known.

Written as DNA, the CDR3 is TGTGCCAGCAGTAGGGACAGGGTTGGCTATGGCTACACCTTC. It yields the protein CASSRDRVGYGYTF. The V gene is TRBV6-5, the J gene TRBJ1-2; TRBD1 matches at 9 bases. This CDR3 is 14 amino acids long. Germline CDR1 and CDR2: MNHEY and SVGAGI. The junction had 5 bases not matched to a gene; V was cut back by 5 bases and J by 4 bases.

A few counts support this clonotype. This chain connects TRBV6-5 to TRBJ2-5; 9 bases match TRBD1. With 6 bases clipped from V and 5 bases from J, the junction kept 7 bases outside the gene matches. The length of the CDR3 is 14 residues. Germline V CDR1 and CDR2: MNHEY, SVGAGI. The CDR3 DNA reads TGTGCCAGCAGGGACAGGGGTTTGGGGGAGACCCAGTACTTC. Amino acids: CASRDRGLGETQYF.

The chain joins TRBV19 to TRBJ2-5, with 8 bases lining up with TRBD1. This CDR3 is built from 14 residues. Trimming removed 4 bases from V and 5 bases from J; junction bases left unmatched: 6. Germline V lookup: CDR1 LNHDA, CDR2 SQIVND (reference sequence). DNA for the CDR3: TGTGCCAGTAGTAGAGACAGGGGCGTCGAGACCCAGTACTTC. This sequence encodes CASSRDRGVETQYF.

This clonotype turned up a few times. The CDR3 protein is CASSLARGHHYEQYV. The CDR3 coding sequence is TGTGCCAGCAGCTTGGCCCGGGGGCACCACTACGAGCAGTACGTC. The rearrangement joins TRBV5-4 to TRBJ2-7; possibly TRBD1 or TRBD2 for D (6 bases each). The CDR3 consists of 15 residues. V lost 0 bases and J lost 3, with 13 bases in between. Germline assignment: CDR1 SGHNT and CDR2 YYREEE (reference sequence).

This clonotype was counted only a few times. V usage is TRBV12-3 or TRBV12-4 and J usage is TRBJ2-6, with a weak D call TRBD1 (5 bases). The CDR3 covers 15 residues. The germline V and J ends were trimmed by 6 bases and 2 bases, with 11 bases remaining between them. The CDR3 nucleotides are TGTGCCAGCAGCCCCCCAGGGACTGGGGCCAACGTCCTGACTTTC. It specifies CASSPPGTGANVLTF.

This rearrangement joins TRBV7-3 to TRBJ1-1; no clear D. The V gene lost 1 base and the J gene lost 8 bases, with 8 bases spanning the gap. CDR3 length equals 12 residues. Per germline, CDR1 SGHTA and CDR2 FQGTGA. As DNA, the CDR3 is TGTGCCAGCAGCTTAATGGGAGCCGAAGCTTTCTTT. Its protein product is CASSLMGAEAFF.

V is TRBV4-1 and J is TRBJ1-1; TRBD1 is a possible D gene (6 bases). From germline, CDR1 is MGHRA and CDR2 YSYEKL. The V gene lost 1 base and the J gene lost 5 bases, with 17 bases spanning the gap. The CDR3 loop spans 16 amino acids. The CDR3 region is CASSQAGWSQGTEAFF. CDR3 nucleotide sequence: TGCGCCAGCAGCCAAGCTGGGTGGAGCCAGGGGACTGAAGCTTTCTTT.

This clonotype was counted only a few times. The chain has TRBV11-2 and TRBJ2-2; D is tentatively TRBD1 or TRBD2 (5 bases each). The CDR3 is 18 amino acids. Between the trimmed V and J ends, which lost 2 bases and 1 base, there was a span of 17 bases. The V gene's germline CDR1 is SGHAT and CDR2 FQNNGV. The CDR3 loop is CASSLWGSGTGNTGELFF. As DNA, the CDR3 is TGTGCCAGCAGCTTATGGGGGTCTGGTACAGGGAACACCGGGGAGCTGTTTTTT.

In this sample, this clonotype turned up a few times. The V gene is TRBV5-6, the J gene TRBJ2-5; 7 bases match TRBD2. The CDR3 covers 13 residues. The ends lost 4 bases at V and 3 bases at J; junction bases unmatched: 3. Germline-derived CDR1 and CDR2 are SGHDT and YYEEEE. In DNA, the CDR3 is TGTGCCAGCAGCGACGGACTAGAAGAGACCCAGTACTTC. It encodes CASSDGLEETQYF.